This passage covers 6 T cell receptor beta chains from one sample sequenced in a study of CD8+CD57+ T cells in acquired aplastic anemia. Before being chosen for sequencing, patients had shown CD8+CD57+ cell expansion by flow cytometry. Genomic DNA was employed as the template in profiling TCR beta VDJ and CDR3. TCRdb itself ran the reads through MiXCR, one entry per CDR3 protein. The sample has approximately 180,000 distinct CDR3 sequences, around 48% seen once; the top ten hold approximately 1%. The sequenced material came from sorted CD4+, CD8+, or CD8+CD57+ T cells (not recorded which) from PBMCs. The receptors were sampled from a human donor with aplastic anemia.

This clonotype has ten or more counts. The gene calls are TRBV5-4 and TRBJ2-2; D not certain. The CDR3 extends over 13 amino acids. In germline, CDR1 is SGHNT, CDR2 YYREEE (reference sequence). V was pared by 2 bases and J by 6 bases, with 8 bases between. This chain's CDR3 is CASSLDRAGELFF. CDR3 nucleotide sequence: TGTGCCAGCAGCTTAGACCGGGCCGGGGAGCTGTTTTTT.

The rearrangement joins TRBV5-1 to TRBJ2-3, with a tentative D call TRBD2 (5 bases). The germline CDR1 and CDR2 sequences are SGHRS and YFSETQ. The CDR3 runs to 15 residues. Trimming shortened V by 0 bases and J by 9 bases, and 17 bases separated the two germline ends. CDR3 sequence: CASSLDLALVWTQYF. The DNA of the CDR3 is TGCGCCAGCAGCTTGGATCTAGCTCTTGTCTGGACGCAGTATTTT.

This clonotype has just one count. This chain links TRBV4-1 with TRBJ1-1; TRBD1 might be the D (6 bases). The CDR3 loop spans 13 amino acids. Germline V gene sequence: CDR1 MGHRA, CDR2 YSYEKL. V lost 3 bases and J 7 bases, leaving 12 bases between the germline ends. The CDR3 reads CASSHQGKDEAFF. The CDR3 DNA follows: TGCGCCAGCAGCCACCAGGGGAAGGATGAAGCTTTCTTT.

The sample holds many counts of this clonotype. CDR3 nucleotides: TGCAGTGCTTCTCTTTTGAGGACAGGGATGGAGACCCAGTACTTC. It specifies CSASLLRTGMETQYF. The chain carries TRBV20-1 and TRBJ2-5, with TRBD1 identical over 8 bases. The CDR3 is 15 amino acids. J lost 5 bases, V lost 5 bases, and 13 bases had no gene match. Germline CDR1 is DFQATT and CDR2 is SNEGSKA (reference sequence).

This clonotype was seen only once. CDR3 residues: CASSLGLAGVTQYF. For the CDR3, the DNA is TGTGCCAGTAGTCTGGGACTAGCGGGAGTTACGCAGTATTTT. The chain carries TRBV19 and TRBJ2-3; 14 bases fit TRBD2. V lost 5 bases and J lost 8; bases outside the gene matches: 3. Looked up from germline, CDR1 is LNHDA and CDR2 is SQIVND (reference sequence). This CDR3 spans 14 amino acids. The whole variable domain, remainder taken from reference TRBV19 and TRBJ2-3, is DGGITQSPKYLFRKEGQNVTLSCEQNLNHDAMYWYRQDPGQGLRLIYYSQIVNDFQKGDIAEGYSVSREKKESFPLTVTSAQKNPTAFYLCASSLGLAGVTQYFGPGTRLTVL.

This clonotype was counted at least ten times. The chain recombines TRBV19 with TRBJ2-1; 8 positions match TRBD2. Trimming cost V 0 bases and J 5 bases; bases outside gene matches: 9. Germline CDR1 and CDR2: LNHDA and SQIVND (reference sequence). This CDR3 contains 17 residues. Here the CDR3 reads CASSIDHGGAQNNEQFF. DNA for the CDR3: TGTGCCAGTAGTATAGATCACGGGGGGGCCCAAAACAATGAGCAGTTCTTC.